The TCR beta chain described here comes from a study of cytomegalovirus exposure and HLA in healthy donors (dated by TCRdb to 2016 to 2017). With regard to the full study: An earlier analysis of roughly 500 of the donors reported about 300 Gb of sequence data and 100 million to 120 million unique TCR beta sequences obtained from around 180 million T cells. Besides the first cohort of some 670 subjects, a separate validation cohort made up of 120 different subjects was used. Among 398 genotyped donors of the cohort, an average of about 240,000 unique TCR beta nucleotide sequences were sequenced per donor, 15% to 20% of them non-productive. HLA typing covered class I and class II loci at four-digit resolution. A later analysis re-examined previously published TCR beta repertoires from more than 650 donors and added high-resolution HLA genotyping to investigate patterns of TCR occurrence. To predict cytomegalovirus infection status, the study combined high-throughput TCR immunosequencing, statistical association of individual TCRs with disease status, and machine learning. In the later analysis, no new phenotypic data were used to find candidate immune exposures; instead, reliance was placed on TCR beta sequences and their occurrence across donors. The aim of the study was to test whether cataloging public T cell receptors could identify signatures of past pathogen exposure. Every repertoire in the discovery cohort had been generated on one and the same sequencing platform. Typing coverage varied by locus: roughly 620-640 donors for A, B, C, DRB1 and DQB1; some 520 for DQA1; more than 600 for DPA1; about 450 for DPB1. An early release that covered 640 HLA-typed donors contained about 300 gigabases of sequencing data and tens of millions of unique TCR sequences. In a later genetic analysis, genome-wide SNP genotypes for about three fifths of the 666 donors were used, and that subset was treated as a discovery cohort. The genetic ancestry cluster associated with self-reported Caucasian donors included about four fifths of the 398 genotyped donors. The T cell repertoires of 666 subjects were profiled by immunosequencing and related to cytomegalovirus serostatus. Because of strong linkage in the cohort, four or five DR-DQ haplotypes were treated as single units for association and clustering. An earlier analysis of nearly 600 of the donors applied high-throughput TCR beta sequencing to assess whether each TCR beta V gene segment acted as functional or pseudogenic. Donor age, sex, ethnicity and CMV serostatus were compiled alongside the repertoire data.

With respect to this clone: There is no known antigen for this receptor. No much larger clonotype is one base removed from it; base qualities were not supplied.

The library came from the immunoSEQ multiplex PCR assay. The multiplex PCR relied on a mix of 60 forward primers for TCR Vbeta segments and 13 reverse primers for TCR Jbeta segments. Amplification of the CDR3 region of rearranged TCR beta genes was performed with a multiplex PCR assay on genomic DNA. On the Illumina HiSeq System, the amplified TCR beta libraries were sequenced as 87-base-pair reads. As for the authors' bioinformatics: In a later analysis, some 80 million unique TCR beta chains were counted across the approximately 640 repertoires, and approximately 9.9 million of these chains were shared by at least two donors. A nearest-neighbor algorithm error-corrected the raw reads and collapsed the reads into unique sequences, merging closely related sequences to remove PCR and sequencing errors. CDR3 sequences were aligned to IMGT reference sequences to assign V, D and J gene segments. For a sequence to be retained, at least a six-nucleotide match to both a V gene segment and a J gene segment was required. A rearrangement counted as productive if the CDR3 had no stop codons and remained in frame with V and J, and every other rearrangement counted as non-productive. CDR3 was defined according to IMGT convention as the region running from the second conserved V-encoded cysteine to the conserved J-encoded phenylalanine. Sequences without an unambiguous match to a single V gene segment were excluded from the earlier analysis of 587 of the donors. In an earlier analysis of approximately 560 of the donors, a V segment was called functional when productive rearrangements were above 56.7%, and segregating when the standard deviation between donors exceeded 5%. A statistical classification framework was built to diagnose cytomegalovirus status from the catalog of TCR beta chain sequences. In a later analysis, V and J genes were assigned by comparing TCR nucleotide sequences against IMGT/GENE-DB human TR gene sequences. In a later analysis, CDR3 sequences and most-parsimonious VDJ recombination scenarios were assigned using the TCRdist pipeline. In a later analysis, every TCR beta chain was defined by the combination of its CDR3 amino acid sequence and its V-gene family, and reads without a unique V-gene family were dropped. To address suspected cross-contamination and a sequencing artifact, a later analysis removed 450 to 700 highly shared, low-generation-probability nucleotide sequences. A later analysis calculated a clonal expansion index for each public chain from normalized within-repertoire ranks of inferred template counts. In a later analysis, generation probabilities were computed using a VDJ recombination model fitted to out-of-frame rearrangements, and the results were checked against IGoR. In a later analysis, hypergeometric tests were used to score TCR-TCR, TCR-HLA and TCR-CMV co-occurrence, with a repertoire-size bias correction applied to TCR pairs. To estimate false discovery rates, a later analysis permuted the HLA or CMV assignments 20 times. A later analysis grouped co-occurring TCRs with DBSCAN, adding TCRdist sequence similarity when clustering within HLA-allele-positive subsets. For co-occurrence clustering, repertoires with fewer than 30,000 or more than 120,000 public chains were excluded, along with roughly five repertoires with anomalous nucleotide sharing. The immuneACCESS repertoire file appears here via TCRdb, limited to in-frame rearrangements. These files lack a portion of the clones; in checked studies, under half of the deficit traces to unresolved V genes, and the cause of the others is not known. V and J calls and clone size follow that table, whereas D and trimming were derived from the DNA. The sample has about 200,000 clones on record, more than 75% of them singletons. 6% to 8% of the sample is held by the ten biggest clonotypes.

The cohort was made up of under 800 healthy bone marrow donors. At the time of sampling, all cohort members were nominally healthy, though unrecorded immune exposures were likely present. The donor was CMV seropositive and belonged to the group of 250 to 300 seropositive cohort members. A peripheral blood sample was collected from each donor, and TCR beta sequencing was performed on peripheral blood mononuclear cells. The Qiagen DNeasy Blood Extraction Kit was used to extract genomic DNA from the blood cell samples. Broad study findings and their caveats: A cluster of highly shared sequence variants was judged likely to represent a technical artifact of the sequencing pipeline. When HLA alleles, especially DR and DQ, strongly co-occurred, TCR associations were difficult to assign to individual alleles. A further reported finding was that TCR beta sequences accurately predicted the HLA-A and HLA-B alleles for most subjects in the first cohort. In a later analysis, most CMV-associated TCR beta chains were found to appear HLA-restricted, with HLA associations seemingly driven largely by CMV exposure. In a later analysis, several top co-occurrence clusters were reported to appear linked to parvovirus B19, influenza, CMV and Epstein-Barr virus. The 87-base-pair reads could not distinguish some IMGT-functional V segments, including TRBV6-2 and TRBV6-3, so those segments were excluded. Most TCR sequences were seen in very few donors, while some public TCRs were found in many individuals. Roughly uniform sequencing depth across donors was assumed in presence/absence analyses, although this assumption may not hold. The study gave a list of under 200 TCR beta chains associated with cytomegalovirus. Three of the identified cytomegalovirus-associated TCR beta chains were confirmed in vitro to be specific for cytomegalovirus antigens. The cohort was sequenced for TCR beta chains only, and without alpha or paired-chain data the features that could be detected were limited. Specific HLA alleles were associated with roughly 17,000 TCR beta sequences at a false discovery rate of 0.05 in a later analysis. In both the original and validation cohorts, the classifier was reported to diagnose cytomegalovirus status with high specificity and sensitivity. An association between a missense DCLRE1C variant and V-gene and J-gene trimming of TCR beta chains was found in a later genetic analysis and replicated in an independent cohort. Linkage disequilibrium might explain the correlated functional status among segregating V segments, but an unknown experimental factor could not be ruled out. The only immune exposure information available for the cohort was CMV serostatus. The earlier analysis of nearly 600 of the donors excluded 15 to 20 rarely observed V segments, including chromosome 9 orphons, because counts were too low. Because some donors lacked HLA typing at each locus, the association tests relied only on the typed subset. According to a later analysis, TCR association rates differed among HLA loci, with DRB1 alleles showing the most associated TCRs and HLA-C alleles showing the fewest. According to the authors, the approach could potentially be generalized to other disease states and immunological phenotypes. A later genetic analysis reported fewer N-insertions in productive TCRs among donors in an Asian-associated ancestry cluster than the roughly 720-donor mean. In a later analysis, HLA-associated TCR beta chains were found to be more clonally expanded and to have lower generation probabilities than equally common non-associated chains. Broadly in line with IMGT annotations, most TCR beta V segments showed up in productive rearrangements about 90% or about 30% of the time in an earlier analysis of some 590 of the donors.

V was cut back by 2 bases and J by 0 bases, leaving a gap of 10 bases between them. Sequences MNHNS (CDR1) and SASEGT (CDR2) are obtained from the germline V gene. The CDR3 starts with the cysteine, ends with the phenylalanine, and has 16 residues. Only CDR3 DNA is held: 48 bases, read in frame from base 1. The chain was built from TRBV6-1 and TRBJ2-2; the D gene is perhaps TRBD1, on 5 matching bases. The origin of this receptor is a woman in her fifties or sixties in good health and CMV-seropositive. Sequencing was done on a sample of PBMCs. The CDR3 reads as follows: CASSEMGLSNTGELFF. The DNA sequence is given as TGTGCCAGCAGTGAAATGGGGCTATCGAACACCGGGGAGCTGTTTTTT.